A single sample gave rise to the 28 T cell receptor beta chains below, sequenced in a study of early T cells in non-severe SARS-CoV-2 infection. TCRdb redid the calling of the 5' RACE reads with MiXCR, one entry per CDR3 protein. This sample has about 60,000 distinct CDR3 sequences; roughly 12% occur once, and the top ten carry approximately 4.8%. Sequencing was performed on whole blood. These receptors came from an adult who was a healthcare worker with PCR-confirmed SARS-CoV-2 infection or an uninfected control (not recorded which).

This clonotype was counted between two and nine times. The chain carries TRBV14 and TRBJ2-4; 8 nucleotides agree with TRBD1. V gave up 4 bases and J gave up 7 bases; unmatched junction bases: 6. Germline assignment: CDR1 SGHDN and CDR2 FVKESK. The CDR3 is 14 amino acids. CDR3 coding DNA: TGTGCCAGCAGCCCGCAGGGGGCGGAGAACATTCAGTACTTC. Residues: CASSPQGAENIQYF.

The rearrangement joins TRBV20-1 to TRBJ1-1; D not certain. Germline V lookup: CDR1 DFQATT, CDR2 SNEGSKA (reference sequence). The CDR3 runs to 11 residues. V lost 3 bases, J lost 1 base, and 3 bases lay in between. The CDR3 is CSARENTEAFF. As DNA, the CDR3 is TGCAGTGCTAGGGAGAACACTGAAGCTTTCTTT.

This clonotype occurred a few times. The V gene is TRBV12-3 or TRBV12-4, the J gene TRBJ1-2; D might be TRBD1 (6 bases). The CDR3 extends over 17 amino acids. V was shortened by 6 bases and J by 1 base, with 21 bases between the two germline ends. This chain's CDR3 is CASSRGISGDVNYGYTF. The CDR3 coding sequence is TGTGCCAGCAGCAGGGGAATCTCAGGGGATGTTAACTATGGCTACACCTTC.

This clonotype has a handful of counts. The DNA for the CDR3 is TGTGCCAGCAGTCCACCTTCCCAGGGGGCCGGGGAGCTGTTTTTT. Amino acids: CASSPPSQGAGELFF. This rearrangement joins TRBV6-5 to TRBJ2-2, with 7 bases lining up with TRBD1. Germline CDR1 MNHEY, CDR2 SVGAGI. The junction had 9 bases not matched to a gene; V was cut back by 5 bases and J by 6 bases. CDR3 size: 15 residues.

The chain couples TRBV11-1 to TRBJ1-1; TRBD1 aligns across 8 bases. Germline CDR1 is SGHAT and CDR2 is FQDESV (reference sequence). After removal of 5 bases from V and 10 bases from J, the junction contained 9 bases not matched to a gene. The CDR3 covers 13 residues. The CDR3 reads CASSPEPGQGAFF. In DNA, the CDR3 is TGTGCCAGCAGCCCAGAACCAGGACAGGGAGCTTTCTTT.

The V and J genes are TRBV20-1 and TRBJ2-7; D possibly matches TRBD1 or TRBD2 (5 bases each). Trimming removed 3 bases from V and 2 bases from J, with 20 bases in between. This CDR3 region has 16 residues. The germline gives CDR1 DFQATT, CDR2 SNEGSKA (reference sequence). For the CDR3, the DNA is TGCAGTGCTAGTGCTCCGTTTGGGACCGCTACCTACGAGCAGTACTTC. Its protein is CSASAPFGTATYEQYF.

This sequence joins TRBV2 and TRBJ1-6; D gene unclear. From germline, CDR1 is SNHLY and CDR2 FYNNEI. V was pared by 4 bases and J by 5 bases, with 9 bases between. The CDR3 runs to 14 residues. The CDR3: CASSGRTNNSPLHF. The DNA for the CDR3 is TGTGCCAGCAGTGGCAGAACAAATAATTCACCCCTCCACTTT.

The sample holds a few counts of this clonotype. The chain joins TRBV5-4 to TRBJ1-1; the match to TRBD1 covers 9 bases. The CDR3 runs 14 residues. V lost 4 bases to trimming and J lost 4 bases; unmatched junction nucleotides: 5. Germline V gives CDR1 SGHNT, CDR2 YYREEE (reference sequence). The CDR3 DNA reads TGTGCCAGCAGCGGGGGACAGGGATTCACTGAAGCTTTCTTT. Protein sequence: CASSGGQGFTEAFF.

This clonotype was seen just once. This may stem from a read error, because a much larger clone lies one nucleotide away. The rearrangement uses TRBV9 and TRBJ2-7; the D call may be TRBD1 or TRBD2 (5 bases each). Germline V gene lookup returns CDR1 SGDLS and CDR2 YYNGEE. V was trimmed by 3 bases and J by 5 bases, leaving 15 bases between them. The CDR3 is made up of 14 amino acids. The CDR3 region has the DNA TGTGCCAGCAGCGCCGGGACGAGTACCAACGAGCAGTACTTC. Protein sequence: CASSAGTSTNEQYF. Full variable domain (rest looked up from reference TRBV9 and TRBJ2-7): DSGVTQTPKHLITATGQRVTLRCSPRSGDLSVYWYQQSLDQGLQFLIQYYNGEERAKGNILERFSAQQFPDLHSELNLSSLELGDSALYFCASSAGTSTNEQYFGPGTRLTVT.

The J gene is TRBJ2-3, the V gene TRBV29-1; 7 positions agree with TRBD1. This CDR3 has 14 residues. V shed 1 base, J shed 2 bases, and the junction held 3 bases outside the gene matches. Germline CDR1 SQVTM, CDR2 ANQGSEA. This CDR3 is CSVEGGTVTDTQYF. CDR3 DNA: TGCAGCGTTGAAGGGGGGACAGTCACAGATACGCAGTATTTT.

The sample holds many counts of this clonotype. The CDR3 loop reads CATSDPRFVDEQFF. CDR3 DNA sequence: TGTGCCACCAGTGACCCCCGTTTTGTGGATGAGCAGTTCTTC. V usage is TRBV24-1 and J usage is TRBJ2-1; unclear D gene. Per the germline V gene, CDR1 is KGHDR and CDR2 is SFDVKD. V gave up 4 bases and J gave up 8 bases, with 14 bases separating them. The CDR3 contains 14 residues.

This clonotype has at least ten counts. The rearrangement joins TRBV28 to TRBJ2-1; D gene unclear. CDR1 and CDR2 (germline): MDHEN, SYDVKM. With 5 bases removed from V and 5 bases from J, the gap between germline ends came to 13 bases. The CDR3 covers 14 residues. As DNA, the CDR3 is TGTGCCAGCAGTCCTCCCTATCCGAACAATGAGCAGTTCTTC. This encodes CASSPPYPNNEQFF.

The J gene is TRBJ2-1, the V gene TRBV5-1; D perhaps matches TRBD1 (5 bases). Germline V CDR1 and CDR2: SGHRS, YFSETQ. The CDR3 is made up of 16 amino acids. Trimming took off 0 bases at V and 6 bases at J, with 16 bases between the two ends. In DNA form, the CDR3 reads TGCGCCAGCAGCTTGGCCCCCGTCCAGGGAACCAATGAGCAGTTCTTC. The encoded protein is CASSLAPVQGTNEQFF.

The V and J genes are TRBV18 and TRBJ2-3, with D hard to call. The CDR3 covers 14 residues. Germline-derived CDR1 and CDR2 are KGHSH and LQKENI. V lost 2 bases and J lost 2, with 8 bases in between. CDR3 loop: CASSPVFNTDTQYF. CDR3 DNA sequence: TGTGCCAGCTCACCAGTTTTTAACACAGATACGCAGTATTTT.

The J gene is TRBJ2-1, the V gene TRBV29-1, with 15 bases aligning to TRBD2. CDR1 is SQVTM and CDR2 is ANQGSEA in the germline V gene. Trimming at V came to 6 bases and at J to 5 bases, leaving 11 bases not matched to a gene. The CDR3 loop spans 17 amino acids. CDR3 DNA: TGCAGCGTCCTAGGACTAGCGGGAGGGCGGGGCAACAATGAGCAGTTCTTC. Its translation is CSVLGLAGGRGNNEQFF.

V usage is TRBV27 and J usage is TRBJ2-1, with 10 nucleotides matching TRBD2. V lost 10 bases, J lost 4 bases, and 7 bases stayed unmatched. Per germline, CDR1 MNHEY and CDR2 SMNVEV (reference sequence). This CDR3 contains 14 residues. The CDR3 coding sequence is TGTGCCACCGGGGGACTAGCGAGTTACAATGAGCAGTTCTTC. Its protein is CATGGLASYNEQFF.

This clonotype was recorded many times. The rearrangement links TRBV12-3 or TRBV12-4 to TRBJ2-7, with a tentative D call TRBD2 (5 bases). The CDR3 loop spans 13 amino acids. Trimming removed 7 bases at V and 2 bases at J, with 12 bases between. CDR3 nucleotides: TGTGCCAGCACACCCCGGGGTGCCTACGAGCAGTACTTC. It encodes CASTPRGAYEQYF.

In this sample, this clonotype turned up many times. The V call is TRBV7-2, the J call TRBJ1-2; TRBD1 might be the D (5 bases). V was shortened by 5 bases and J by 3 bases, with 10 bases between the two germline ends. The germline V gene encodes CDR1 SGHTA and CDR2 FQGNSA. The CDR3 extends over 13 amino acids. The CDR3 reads CASSRGTHYGYTF. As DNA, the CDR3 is TGTGCCAGCAGCCGAGGGACCCACTATGGCTACACCTTC.

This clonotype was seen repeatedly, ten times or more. This CDR3 reads CASTAAETQYF. CDR3 coding DNA: TGTGCCAGCACCGCGGCGGAGACCCAGTACTTC. The chain joins TRBV3-1 to TRBJ2-5, with no clear D. V lost 7 bases to trimming and J lost 5 bases, with 8 bases between them. The CDR3 extends over 11 amino acids. Per the germline V gene, CDR1 is LGHDT and CDR2 is YNNKEL (reference sequence).

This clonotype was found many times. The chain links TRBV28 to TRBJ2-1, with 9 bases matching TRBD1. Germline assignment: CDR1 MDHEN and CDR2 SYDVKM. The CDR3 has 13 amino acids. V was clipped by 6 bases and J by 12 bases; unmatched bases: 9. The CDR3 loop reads CASSPQGAPRQFF. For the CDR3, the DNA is TGTGCCAGCAGCCCACAGGGGGCGCCCCGGCAGTTCTTC.

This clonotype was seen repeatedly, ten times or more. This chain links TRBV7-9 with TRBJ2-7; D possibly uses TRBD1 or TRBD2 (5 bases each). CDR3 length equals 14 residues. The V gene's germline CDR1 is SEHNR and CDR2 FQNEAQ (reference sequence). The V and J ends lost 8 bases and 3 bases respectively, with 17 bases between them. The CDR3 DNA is TGTGCCAGCGGGCCGGGGACGGATGTCTACGAGCAGTACTTC. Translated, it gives CASGPGTDVYEQYF.

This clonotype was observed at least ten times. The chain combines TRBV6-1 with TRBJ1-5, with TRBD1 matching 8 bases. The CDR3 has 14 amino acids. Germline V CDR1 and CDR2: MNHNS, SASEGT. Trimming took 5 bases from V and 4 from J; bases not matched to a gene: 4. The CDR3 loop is CASSYRTGNQPQHF. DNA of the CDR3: TGTGCCAGCAGTTACAGGACAGGGAATCAGCCCCAGCATTTT.

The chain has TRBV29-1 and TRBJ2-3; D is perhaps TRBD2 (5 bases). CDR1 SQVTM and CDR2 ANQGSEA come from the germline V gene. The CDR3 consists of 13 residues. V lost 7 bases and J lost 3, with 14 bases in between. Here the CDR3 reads CSAKEDSTDTQYF. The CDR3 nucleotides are TGCAGCGCCAAGGAGGACTCAACAGATACGCAGTATTTT.

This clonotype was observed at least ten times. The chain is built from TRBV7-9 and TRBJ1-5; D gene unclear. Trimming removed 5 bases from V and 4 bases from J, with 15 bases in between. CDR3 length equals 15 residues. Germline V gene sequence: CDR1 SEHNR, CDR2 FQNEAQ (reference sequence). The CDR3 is CASSPDGGPNQPQHF. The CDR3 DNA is TGTGCCAGCAGCCCCGACGGAGGGCCGAATCAGCCCCAGCATTTT.

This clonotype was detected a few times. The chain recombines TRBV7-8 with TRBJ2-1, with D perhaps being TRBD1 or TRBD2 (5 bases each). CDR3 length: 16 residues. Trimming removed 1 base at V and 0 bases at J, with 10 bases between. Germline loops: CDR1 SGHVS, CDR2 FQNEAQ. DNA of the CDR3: TGTGCCAGCAGCTTAGGGGGACCAAGCTCCTACAATGAGCAGTTCTTC. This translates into CASSLGGPSSYNEQFF.

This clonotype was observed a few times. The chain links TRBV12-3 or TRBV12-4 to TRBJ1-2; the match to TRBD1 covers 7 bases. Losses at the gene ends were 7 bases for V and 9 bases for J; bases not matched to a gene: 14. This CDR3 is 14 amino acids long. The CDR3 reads CASTGGKQQGSYTF. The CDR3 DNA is TGTGCCAGCACCGGAGGTAAACAACAGGGGAGCTACACCTTC.

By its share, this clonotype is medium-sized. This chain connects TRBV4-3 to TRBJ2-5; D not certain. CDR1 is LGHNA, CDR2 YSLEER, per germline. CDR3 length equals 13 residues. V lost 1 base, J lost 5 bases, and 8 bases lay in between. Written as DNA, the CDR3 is TGCGCCAGCAGCCAAGGGGCCGTTGAGACCCAGTACTTC. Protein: CASSQGAVETQYF.

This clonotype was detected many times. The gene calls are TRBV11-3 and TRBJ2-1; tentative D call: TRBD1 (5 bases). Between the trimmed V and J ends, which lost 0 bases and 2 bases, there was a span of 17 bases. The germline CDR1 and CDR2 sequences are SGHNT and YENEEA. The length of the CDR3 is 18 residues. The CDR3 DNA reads TGTGCCAGCAGCTTAGATCAGGGCGGTTCTTTCGCCTACAATGAGCAGTTCTTC. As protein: CASSLDQGGSFAYNEQFF.